Given below is one TCR beta chain in context. Profiling relied on immunoSEQ multiplex PCR, and the TCRdb table lists in-frame clones only, not all of them. This table has about 160,000 clones, over 80% appearing once. The data derive from a study of blood T cell repertoires in COVID-19. Overall study context: Nucleic acid was either cDNA or gDNA, and it came from T cells, B-cell-depleted T cells, or PBMCs.

Per the germline V gene, CDR1 is LNHDA and CDR2 is SQIVND (reference sequence). Trimming at V came to 9 bases and at J to 10 bases, leaving 8 bases not matched to a gene. The CDR3 runs to 13 residues. This TCR came from a man between 65 and 79 years old who had recovered from COVID-19. Sequenced sample: peripheral blood. The rearrangement links TRBV19 to TRBJ1-6; 8 nucleotides match TRBD1. This chain's CDR3 is CASRGQVESPLHF. In DNA, the CDR3 is TGTGCCAGCAGGGGGCAAGTAGAATCACCCCTCCACTTT.